One and the same sample provided the 11 T cell receptor beta chains below, sequenced in a study of shared clonotypes between healthy human individuals. Only in-frame clones appear in the TCRdb table, and some are missing; sequencing was by immunoSEQ multiplex PCR. The data contain over a million clones, around three quarters of them singletons. Sequencing was carried out using memory CD4+ T cells from PBMCs. Subset described: CD45RA-negative fraction. Source of these receptors: a man between 18 and 29 years old in good health. Some clones in this sample may be carry-over from other donors' samples.

The chain employs TRBV28 and TRBJ2-3; maybe TRBD2 (5 bases). V lost 2 bases and J 2 bases, leaving 11 bases between the germline ends. This CDR3 spans 15 amino acids. CDR1 and CDR2 (germline): MDHEN, SYDVKM. The CDR3 spells CASSLISGITDTQYF. The CDR3 nucleotides are TGTGCCAGCAGTTTAATCTCCGGGATCACAGATACGCAGTATTTT.

DNA of the CDR3: TGTGCCAGCAGCCGGGGGGCCCCCTACGAGCAGTACTTC. Amino acid sequence: CASSRGAPYEQYF. The V call is TRBV5-6, the J call TRBJ2-7, with D perhaps TRBD2 (7 bases). The CDR3 has 13 amino acids. Trimming removed 4 bases from V and 2 bases from J, with 10 bases in between. Per the germline V gene, CDR1 is SGHDT and CDR2 is YYEEEE. Based on the CDR3 plus reference TRBV5-6 and TRBJ2-7, the full variable domain is DAGVTQSPTHLIKTRGQQVTLRCSPKSGHDTVSWYQQALGQGPQFIFQYYEEEERQRGNFPDRFSGHQFPNYSSELNVNALLLGDSALYLCASSRGAPYEQYFGPGTRLTVT.

The genes are TRBV29-1 and TRBJ2-5; D is tentatively TRBD1 or TRBD2 (5 bases each). Deletions cut 5 bases from V and 5 bases from J, with 12 bases between. From germline, CDR1 is SQVTM and CDR2 ANQGSEA. This CDR3 has 12 amino acids. In nucleotides, the CDR3 is TGCAGCGTTAGGGACCCCTCGGAGACCCAGTACTTC. Its translation: CSVRDPSETQYF.

The rearrangement uses TRBV27 and TRBJ2-5; unclear D gene. Germline CDR1 and CDR2: MNHEY and SMNVEV (reference sequence). The CDR3 is 10 residues long. Deletions cut 11 bases from V and 3 bases from J, with 7 bases between. The CDR3 spells CAGLEETQYF. As DNA, the CDR3 is TGTGCCGGCCTTGAAGAGACCCAGTACTTC.

V gene TRBV6-5 combines with J gene TRBJ2-7; a possible D gene is TRBD2 (6 bases). The CDR3 length is 13 residues. The ends were cut back, 6 bases at V and 5 bases at J, with 14 bases in the middle. The germline V gene has CDR1 MNHEY and CDR2 SVGAGI. The CDR3 DNA is TGTGCCAGCAGCCCGGGACTGGGCGACGAGCAGTACTTC. Amino acid sequence: CASSPGLGDEQYF.

The chain is built from TRBV7-2 and TRBJ2-7, with TRBD2 matching 11 bases. CDR3 length: 15 residues. Germline assignment: CDR1 SGHTA and CDR2 FQGNSA. The trim removed 5 bases at V and 4 bases at J, leaving 7 bases unmatched. This CDR3 is CASSQTSGSQYEQYF. The CDR3 nucleotides read TGTGCCAGCAGCCAAACTAGCGGGAGTCAATACGAGCAGTACTTC.

This chain joins TRBV5-1 and TRBJ2-7; 8 bases are shared with TRBD1. CDR3 length equals 15 residues. Germline lookup yields CDR1 SGHRS and CDR2 YFSETQ. V gave up 1 base and J gave up 4 bases; unmatched junction bases: 7. The CDR3, as DNA: TGCGCCAGCAGCTTGCAGACAGGGGTAGGATACGAGCAGTACTTC. This sequence encodes CASSLQTGVGYEQYF.

The CDR3 is CASRAVFGGEQYF. CDR3 sequence (DNA): TGTGCCAGCAGGGCCGTCTTTGGGGGCGAGCAGTACTTC. This chain links TRBV11-2 with TRBJ2-7, with D perhaps being TRBD1 or TRBD2 (5 bases each). Germline CDR1 reads SGHAT; CDR2 reads FQNNGV. CDR3 length: 13 residues. V was shortened by 6 bases and J by 6 bases, with 15 bases between the two germline ends.

The chain links TRBV9 to TRBJ2-2; D remains ambiguous. The V gene's germline CDR1 is SGDLS and CDR2 YYNGEE. Trimming left V 3 bases short and J 7 bases short, with 13 bases between. This CDR3 contains 14 residues. The CDR3: CASSEVTGGGELFF. Written as DNA, the CDR3 is TGTGCCAGCAGCGAGGTGACGGGTGGCGGGGAGCTGTTTTTT.

The chain combines TRBV5-1 with TRBJ1-2, with TRBD1 identical over 8 bases. The V gene's germline CDR1 is SGHRS and CDR2 YFSETQ. V lost 4 bases and J lost 8; bases outside the gene matches: 7. This CDR3 spans 13 amino acids. The CDR3 bases are TGCGCCAGCAGCCACCCGGACAGGGTCGGCTACACCTTC. Protein: CASSHPDRVGYTF. The full variable domain, with the rest looked up from reference TRBV5-1 and TRBJ1-2, is KAGVTQTPRYLIKTRGQQVTLSCSPISGHRSVSWYQQTPGQGLQFLFEYFSETQRNKGNFPGRFSGRQFSNSRSEMNVSTLELGDSALYLCASSHPDRVGYTFGSGTRLTVV.

Of note for this clone: An end of the junction does not agree with germline; a read error may underlie this. The chain recombines TRBV7-2 with TRBJ2-1; TRBD2 matches 10 bases. The CDR3 is made up of 15 amino acids. Germline CDR1 reads SGHTA; CDR2 reads FQGNSA. DNA of the CDR3: TGTGCCAGTAGCTACCCAGCGGGAGGGACCAATGAGCAGTTCTTC. Protein sequence: CASSYPAGGTNEQFF.